This T cell receptor (beta chain) was documented in a study of identical twins. The V and J ends lost 0 bases and 7 bases respectively, with 10 bases between them. Per germline, CDR1 SEHNR and CDR2 FQNEAQ (reference sequence). The CDR3 is 14 residues long. Study-level points and caveats: A cross-sectional statistical analysis, not follow-up of the same donors, supported the conclusions.

TCRdb processed the 5' RACE reads anew with MiXCR; each CDR3 protein has one entry. The sample includes 300,000 to 400,000 distinct CDR3 sequences, 9% to 15% of them seen just once. This clonotype was seen at least ten times. Its specificity is not known. These data were also filed under a second study, of yellow fever vaccine responses in identical twins.

The chain uses TRBV7-9 and TRBJ2-1, with D maybe TRBD2 (5 bases). The sequencing input was CD8+ T cells sorted from blood. This TCR came from a woman under 30 in good health. The CDR3, as DNA: TGTGCCAGCAGCTTAGCGCTGAGGGAGAATGAGCAGTTCTTC. This encodes CASSLALRENEQFF. The full variable domain, rest sourced from reference TRBV7-9 and TRBJ2-1, is DTGVSQNPRHKITKRGQNVTFRCDPISEHNRLYWYRQTLGQGPEFLTYFQNEAQLEKSRLLSDRFSAERPKGSFSTLEIQRTEQGDSAMYLCASSLALRENEQFFGPGTRLTVL.